The clone carrying this T cell receptor beta chain was picked up one time. TCRdb independently ran MiXCR on the RT-PCR reads; one entry per CDR3 protein. The sample shows about 780,000 distinct CDR3 sequences, about 18% of them seen only once. This specimen belongs to a study of response to subunit inactivated influenza vaccine. V was shortened by 5 bases and J by 0 bases, with 4 bases between the two germline ends. Looked up from germline, CDR1 is KGHDR and CDR2 is SFDVKD. This CDR3 spans 14 amino acids. The clonotype was recovered from a man in his fifties who received an inactivated influenza vaccine. This rearrangement joins TRBV24-1 to TRBJ2-6; D unclear. This material consisted of PBMCs from blood, taken approximately 5 days after vaccination. The CDR3 nucleotides are TGTGCCACCAGTGGGGTCTCTGGGGCCAACGTCCTGACTTTC. This encodes CATSGVSGANVLTF.